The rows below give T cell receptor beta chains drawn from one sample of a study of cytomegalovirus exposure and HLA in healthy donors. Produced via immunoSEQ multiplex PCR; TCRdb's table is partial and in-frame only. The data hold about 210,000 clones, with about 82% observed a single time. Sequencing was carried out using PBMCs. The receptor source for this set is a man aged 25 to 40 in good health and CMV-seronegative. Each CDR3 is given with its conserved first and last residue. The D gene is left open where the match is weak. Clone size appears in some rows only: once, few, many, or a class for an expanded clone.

TGCAGCGTTCAAATTCTAAACAGGGAAGCTTTCTTT,CSVQILNREAFF,-,TRBJ1-1,TRBV29-1,-,12
TGTGCCAGCAGCTTAGACGGGGGACGCACAGATACGCAGTATTTT,CASSLDGGRTDTQYF,-,TRBJ2-3,TRBV7-2,-,15
TGTGCCAGCAGCTTACAGACGGGAGGAGAGACCCAGTACTTC,CASSLQTGGETQYF,-,TRBJ2-5,TRBV7-2,TRBD2,14
TGTGCCAGCAGTTTAGGTCAGGTCTACGAGCAGTACTTC,CASSLGQVYEQYF,-,TRBJ2-7,TRBV27,-,13
TGCAGCGTTGAAGATCCTACTTTGGGGGGCTATGGCTACACCTTC,CSVEDPTLGGYGYTF,-,TRBJ1-2,TRBV29-1,-,15
TGCGCCAGCAGCCAAGATGAACTGACTGAAGCTTTCTTT,CASSQDELTEAFF,few,TRBJ1-1,TRBV4-3,-,13
TGTGCCACCAAACCACTAGCGGGGCTTGTTGGCACAGATACGCAGTATTTT,CATKPLAGLVGTDTQYF,-,TRBJ2-3,TRBV27,TRBD2,17
TGTGCCAGCAGCATGGGCCGAGGGCCCAACTATGGCTACACCTTC,CASSMGRGPNYGYTF,-,TRBJ1-2,TRBV13,-,15
TGTGCCAGTAGTCCCCGCGGGGTAGATCGGGAGACCCAGTACTTC,CASSPRGVDRETQYF,-,TRBJ2-5,TRBV19,-,15
TGTGCCAGCAGTTCTCAGGGGGCAATTGATAATGAGCAGTTCTTC,CASSSQGAIDNEQFF,-,TRBJ2-1,TRBV28,TRBD1,15
TGTGCCAGCAGCCACAGGGGGACTAATGAAAAACTGTTTTTT,CASSHRGTNEKLFF,-,TRBJ1-4,TRBV7-2,TRBD1,14
TGTGCCAGCTCCCTGACAGCCAAGCAGGAGACCCAGTACTTC,CASSLTAKQETQYF,-,TRBJ2-5,TRBV18,-,14
TGTGCCAGCAGCGTAGGGATCGGGGGGGCCTCCTACGAGCAGTACTTC,CASSVGIGGASYEQYF,once,TRBJ2-7,TRBV9,TRBD2,16
TGTGCCAGCAGTGAACGGGTCCAGATTAACACTGAAGCTTTCTTT,CASSERVQINTEAFF,-,TRBJ1-1,TRBV2,-,15
TGTGCCAGCAGCCGTAGCTCCTACAATGAGCAGTTCTTC,CASSRSSYNEQFF,-,TRBJ2-1,TRBV28,-,13
TGTGCCAGCAGCTTGGAGGAGGGGAGAGGTACTGAAGCTTTCTTT,CASSLEEGRGTEAFF,-,TRBJ1-1,TRBV5-4,-,15
TGTGCCAGCAGTCGGGGGGCGGGGTACAATGAGCAGTTCTTC,CASSRGAGYNEQFF,-,TRBJ2-1,TRBV2,-,14
TGTGCCAGCAGAAGGGGGCGGTCTGGGACCCAGTACTTC,CASRRGRSGTQYF,-,TRBJ2-5,TRBV5-6,TRBD1,13
TGTGCCACCAGCAGTGGAGGGAGGGATTGGGACACCGGGGAGCTGTTTTTT,CATSSGGRDWDTGELFF,-,TRBJ2-2,TRBV15,TRBD2,17
TGTGCCAGTACCCCCAGGACTGATTACAATGAGCAGTTCTTC,CASTPRTDYNEQFF,-,TRBJ2-1,TRBV19,-,14
TGTGCCAGCAGCTTAGCCGGGACTAGCGTCCGAGGGGGAGAGACCCAGTACTTC,CASSLAGTSVRGGETQYF,-,TRBJ2-5,TRBV5-4,TRBD2,18
TGTGCCAGCAGTGGGCTGACAGGGTGGTCGTCCTACGAGCAGTACTTC,CASSGLTGWSSYEQYF,-,TRBJ2-7,TRBV6-1,TRBD1,16
TGTGCCAGCAGCCCGTACGGTGCCTACGAGCAGTACTTC,CASSPYGAYEQYF,-,TRBJ2-7,TRBV11-2,-,13
TGTGCCAGCAGCGGGACACTGTTCTACGAGCAGTACTTC,CASSGTLFYEQYF,-,TRBJ2-7,TRBV6-1,-,13
TGCAGCAGCCGGGACAGGGAAGCAGATACGCAGTATTTT,CSSRDREADTQYF,few,TRBJ2-3,TRBV29-1,TRBD1,13
TGTGCAAGTCGCTTAGTCCCCGGGGGGGGCCAGAACTATGGCTACACCTTC,CASRLVPGGGQNYGYTF,-,TRBJ1-2,TRBV12-2,-,17
TGTGCCAGCAGCCTTAAGGGGTGGGGCACTGAAGCTTTCTTT,CASSLKGWGTEAFF,-,TRBJ1-1,TRBV4-2,-,14
TGTGCCAGCAGCTTAAACGGGGGGTTGAACACTGAAGCTTTCTTT,CASSLNGGLNTEAFF,-,TRBJ1-1,TRBV7-3,-,15
TGTGCCAGCAGCCATTGGCGGGACCAATATAGCAATCAGCCCCAGCATTTT,CASSHWRDQYSNQPQHF,-,TRBJ1-5,TRBV11-3,-,17
TGTGCCAGCAGCGAGACAGCTACAGCTAACTATGGCTACACCTTC,CASSETATANYGYTF,-,TRBJ1-2,TRBV9,-,15
TGTGCCAGCAGTGACACCGGGGGGGCAGATACGCAGTATTTT,CASSDTGGADTQYF,few,TRBJ2-3,TRBV6-4,TRBD2,14
TGTGCCAGCAGTGTTCTTCAGCCCCAGCATTTT,CASSVLQPQHF,-,TRBJ1-5,TRBV6-4,-,11
TGTGCCAGCAGCTTGATGGGGACAGGGGACTACGAGCAGTACTTC,CASSLMGTGDYEQYF,-,TRBJ2-7,TRBV5-6,TRBD1,15
TGTGCCAGCAGTGAAGAGAACAGGGCCCCCTACAATGAGCAGTTCTTC,CASSEENRAPYNEQFF,-,TRBJ2-1,TRBV6-1,-,16
TGTGCCAGCAGCCTTGGCCCTAATGAAAAACTGTTTTTT,CASSLGPNEKLFF,-,TRBJ1-4,TRBV7-9,-,13
TGTGCCAGCAGGCCGACAGGGTTTGGAGCCTATGGCTACACCTTC,CASRPTGFGAYGYTF,-,TRBJ1-2,TRBV2,TRBD1,15
TGTGCCAGCAGTTTAGACCCAGGGAAGAATCAGCCCCAGCATTTT,CASSLDPGKNQPQHF,-,TRBJ1-5,TRBV27,-,15
TGTGCCAGCAGTTACCGGGACAGGGGGTACGAGCAGTACTTC,CASSYRDRGYEQYF,-,TRBJ2-7,TRBV6-5,TRBD1,14
TGTGCCAGCAGCATGTTCCGGGACAGCAATTCACCCCTCCACTTT,CASSMFRDSNSPLHF,-,TRBJ1-6,TRBV13,TRBD1,15
TGCGCCAGCAGCCAAGATCGACAGGGTGTGGGGGAGACCCAGTACTTC,CASSQDRQGVGETQYF,-,TRBJ2-5,TRBV4-3,TRBD1,16
TGTGCCAGCAGTGGGCATCCTGGCTATGGCTACACCTTC,CASSGHPGYGYTF,few,TRBJ1-2,TRBV28,-,13